These 15 T cell receptor beta chains came from one sample sequenced in a study of OX40 agonist ivuxolimab in advanced cancers. Using immunoSEQ multiplex PCR, the repertoire was profiled, and TCRdb retains in-frame clones only, with some absent. This table has 50,000 to 80,000 clones, under 95% appearing once. Sequencing was performed on CD4+ or CD8+ T cells sorted from blood, taken in a trial of the OX40 agonist ivuxolimab. These receptors originate from an adult with an advanced solid tumor such as melanoma, head and neck, liver or kidney cancer.

The CDR3 sequence: CASKTSGVTDTQYF. CDR3 in DNA: TGTGCCAGCAAGACTAGCGGGGTCACAGATACGCAGTATTTT. The V call is TRBV6-6, the J call TRBJ2-3, with 11 bases that match TRBD2. This CDR3 has 14 amino acids. With 7 bases clipped from V and 2 bases from J, the junction kept 2 bases outside the gene matches. The germline CDR1 and CDR2 sequences are MNHNY and SVGAGI (reference sequence).

This clone came up once. The chain recombines TRBV6-5 with TRBJ1-2; D is unclear. With 5 bases removed from V and 8 bases from J, the gap between germline ends came to 15 bases. The CDR3 runs to 13 residues. Germline V gene lookup returns CDR1 MNHEY and CDR2 SVGAGI. The CDR3 coding sequence is TGTGCCAGCAGTGAAGGGAGTTCCGGGGGCTACACCTTC. Residues: CASSEGSSGGYTF.

The V and J genes are TRBV7-9 and TRBJ1-1, with D unclear. This CDR3 has 14 amino acids. Trimming took off 0 bases at V and 3 bases at J, with 8 bases between the two ends. Germline loops: CDR1 SEHNR, CDR2 FQNEAQ (reference sequence). CDR3 DNA sequence: TGTGCCAGCAGCTTAGCTCCGGAATACACTGAAGCTTTCTTT. This sequence encodes CASSLAPEYTEAFF.

The V and J genes are TRBV28 and TRBJ2-3; 8 bases map to TRBD2. This CDR3 comprises 15 residues. The ends lost 9 bases at V and 2 bases at J; junction bases unmatched: 10. Germline CDR1 MDHEN, CDR2 SYDVKM. In DNA form, the CDR3 reads TGTGCCAGTATAGCGGGATATCTTACCACAGATACGCAGTATTTT. It codes for CASIAGYLTTDTQYF.

The J gene is TRBJ2-4, the V gene TRBV28, with 7 bases fitting TRBD2. The V and J ends lost 3 bases and 7 bases, in that order; junction bases with no gene match: 6. The germline V gene has CDR1 MDHEN and CDR2 SYDVKM. CDR3 length: 14 residues. For the CDR3, the DNA is TGTGCCAGCAGTTTCCCAGCGGGACCCAACATTCAGTACTTC. Translating gives CASSFPAGPNIQYF. Filled out from reference TRBV28 and TRBJ2-4, the complete variable domain reads DVKVTQSSRYLVKRTGEKVFLECVQDMDHENMFWYRQDPGLGLRLIYFSYDVKMKEKGDIPEGYSVSREKKERFSLILESASTNQTSMYLCASSFPAGPNIQYFGAGTRLSVL.

The J gene is TRBJ1-2, the V gene TRBV6-1; TRBD1 is a possible D gene (6 bases). V lost 0 bases and J 2 bases, leaving 16 bases between the germline ends. The germline CDR1 and CDR2 sequences are MNHNS and SASEGT. The CDR3 is made up of 17 amino acids. The CDR3 bases are TGTGCCAGCAGTGAAGCTCTAACAGGGCAGGAGAACTATGGCTACACCTTC. This translates into CASSEALTGQENYGYTF.

The chain carries TRBV29-1 and TRBJ2-2; 9 nucleotides align to TRBD2. V shed 0 bases and J 3 bases; nucleotides not matched to a gene: 8. The CDR3 runs 17 residues. Germline V CDR1 and CDR2: SQVTM, ANQGSEA. The CDR3 bases are TGCAGCGTTGAAGAGGTTTTAGCGGGAGCCGACACCGGGGAGCTGTTTTTT. Its translation is CSVEEVLAGADTGELFF.

The rearrangement links TRBV10-3 to TRBJ2-1; a possible D gene is TRBD2 (6 bases). V lost 10 bases, J lost 6 bases, and 22 bases lay in between. The CDR3 consists of 15 residues. Germline-derived CDR1 and CDR2 are ENHRY and SYGVKD. The CDR3 protein is CATNSRAGGVNEQFF. The CDR3 DNA follows: TGTGCCACCAACAGCCGGGCCGGAGGGGTCAATGAGCAGTTCTTC.

The chain carries TRBV9 and TRBJ2-7; TRBD2 aligns across 9 bases. The trim removed 0 bases at V and 1 base at J, leaving 5 bases unmatched. The germline V gene has CDR1 SGDLS and CDR2 YYNGEE. CDR3 length: 16 amino acids. CDR3 bases: TGTGCCAGCAGCGTAGGTCCTCTAGCGGGATCCTACGAGCAGTACTTC. Amino acids: CASSVGPLAGSYEQYF.

The V and J genes are TRBV5-6 and TRBJ1-5; 10 bases are shared with TRBD1. The V gene end was trimmed by 0 bases and the J gene end by 5 bases; junction bases not matched to a gene: 2. This CDR3 has 15 residues. Germline lookup yields CDR1 SGHDT and CDR2 YYEEEE. CDR3 sequence: CASSLAGTGDQPQHF. The CDR3, as DNA: TGTGCCAGCAGCTTGGCCGGGACAGGGGATCAGCCCCAGCATTTT.

DNA for the CDR3: TGTGCCAGCAGTTTAAGTCGGGGGTTTGAGCATTTT. Protein: CASSLSRGFEHF. The rearrangement links TRBV28 to TRBJ1-5, with a possible D match to TRBD1 (5 bases). Trimming stripped 2 bases from V and 14 bases from J, with 13 bases between. Germline values: CDR1 MDHEN, CDR2 SYDVKM. The CDR3 is 12 amino acids. Using reference TRBV28 and TRBJ1-5 for the parts outside the CDR3, the full variable domain is DVKVTQSSRYLVKRTGEKVFLECVQDMDHENMFWYRQDPGLGLRLIYFSYDVKMKEKGDIPEGYSVSREKKERFSLILESASTNQTSMYLCASSLSRGFEHFGDGTRLSIL.

V is TRBV5-5 and J is TRBJ2-1; 8 bases align to TRBD2. CDR1 and CDR2 from the germline V gene are SGHKS and YYEKEE (reference sequence). CDR3 size: 14 residues. The ends lost 3 bases at V and 7 bases at J; junction bases unmatched: 6. The CDR3 coding sequence is TGTGCCAGCAGCTCCCAGCGGGAGAGGAATGAGCAGTTCTTC. Translated, it gives CASSSQRERNEQFF.

The rearrangement links TRBV6-4 to TRBJ1-5; no firm D call. The CDR3 is 13 amino acids. CDR1 MRHNA and CDR2 SNTAGT come from the germline V gene. V lost 4 bases, J lost 1 base, and 5 bases lay in between. The DNA of the CDR3 is TGTGCCAGCAGTGTCCAAAGCAATCAGCCCCAGCATTTT. Residues: CASSVQSNQPQHF.

The V gene is TRBV21-1, the J gene TRBJ2-1; TRBD1 reflects the table's D call only, with no check against the DNA. TRBV21-1 is assigned pseudogene status. The CDR3 covers 14 residues. The CDR3 sequence: CASRNRGSYNEQFF. The CDR3 bases are TGTGCCAGCAGAAACAGGGGGTCCTACAATGAGCAGTTCTTC.

Only one count was recorded for this clone. The V and J genes are TRBV29-1 and TRBJ2-5; TRBD1 or TRBD2 may be the D gene (5 bases each). Germline lookup yields CDR1 SQVTM and CDR2 ANQGSEA. The V and J ends lost 7 bases and 5 bases respectively, with 23 bases between them. CDR3 length: 15 amino acids. CDR3 amino acids: CSGSEGSSAAETQYF. The CDR3 region has the DNA TGCAGCGGGTCAGAGGGGTCTTCGGCTGCGGAGACCCAGTACTTC.